This TCR beta chain was captured by sequencing in a study of T cell clones after liver transplantation. V was trimmed by 6 bases and J by 8 bases, leaving 11 bases between them. Germline loops: CDR1 SNHLY, CDR2 FYNNEI. The CDR3 sequence is 12 residues long. The repertoire was sequenced with immunoSEQ multiplex PCR; TCRdb's copy has only in-frame clones and lacks some. In the table there are approximately 72,000 clones, over 85% of which are singletons. This clonotype originated in a human donor who received a liver transplant. This rearrangement joins TRBV2 to TRBJ2-4; D perhaps matches TRBD2 (6 bases). Material: CD4+ T cells from blood, obtained before liver transplant. CDR3: CASRTEGDIQYF. CDR3 DNA sequence: TGTGCCAGCAGGACGGAGGGAGACATTCAGTACTTC.